This TCR beta chain was profiled in a study of shared clonotypes between healthy human individuals. CD45RO-negative cells were positively selected for CCR7, leaving out terminally differentiated effector memory CD45RA+ cells. Sequenced by immunoSEQ multiplex PCR; TCRdb stores in-frame clones only, minus some. This repertoire shows about 2.2 million clones, roughly 93% found once; its top ten account for less than 2%. This receptor was obtained from a man younger than 35 in good health. Some clones in this sample may be carry-over from other donors' samples. The sample consisted of naive CD8+ T cells from PBMCs.

In DNA form, the CDR3 reads TGTGCCAGCAGCTTAGCCCCCGGGCTGGAGTTTTACGAGCAGTACTTC. Protein sequence: CASSLAPGLEFYEQYF. The rearrangement joins TRBV11-2 to TRBJ2-7, with D unclear. CDR1 is SGHAT and CDR2 is FQNNGV in the germline V gene. The CDR3 runs 16 residues. With 1 base removed from V and 4 bases from J, the gap between germline ends came to 17 bases.